The source of this T cell receptor (beta chain) is a study of cytomegalovirus exposure and HLA in healthy donors (dated by TCRdb to 2017 to 2019). About the study as a whole: In an earlier analysis of 587 of the donors, less than 350 Gb of sequence data and just under 120 million unique TCR beta sequences from about 180 million T cells were reported. Donor age, sex, ethnicity and CMV serostatus were compiled alongside the repertoire data. Class I and class II HLA loci were covered by the typing at four-digit resolution. Of the approximately 400 genotyped donors, approximately 80% fell in the genetic ancestry cluster associated with self-reported Caucasian donors. In a later analysis, previously published TCR beta repertoires from 670 or so donors were re-analyzed and high-resolution HLA genotyping was added so that TCR occurrence patterns could be studied. The number of typed donors differed by locus: about 629-640 for A, B, C, DRB1 and DQB1; 500 to 550 for DQA1; 606 for DPA1; and 400 to 480 for DPB1. Using immunosequencing, the study profiled T cell repertoires from 500 to 800 subjects and related those repertoires to cytomegalovirus serostatus. Roughly five DR-DQ haplotypes were handled as single units for association and clustering because linkage in the cohort was strong. An earlier analysis of around 580 of the donors used high-throughput TCR beta sequencing to judge whether each TCR beta V gene segment behaved as functional or pseudogenic. On average, roughly 240,000 unique TCR beta nucleotide sequences were sequenced per donor among fewer than 500 genotyped donors of the cohort, with about 17% of those sequences being non-productive. In addition to the first cohort of several hundred subjects, a separate validation cohort of approximately 120 different subjects was used. In a later genetic analysis, genome-wide SNP genotypes for about three fifths of the roughly 670 donors were used, and that subset was treated as a discovery cohort. Approximately 300 gigabases of sequencing data and 91 million or so unique TCR sequences made up an early release that covered approximately 650 HLA-typed donors. To predict cytomegalovirus infection status, the study brought together high-throughput TCR immunosequencing, statistical association of individual TCRs with disease status, and machine learning. Every repertoire in the discovery cohort had been generated on one and the same sequencing platform. In the later analysis, no new phenotypic data were used to find candidate immune exposures; instead, reliance was placed on TCR beta sequences and their occurrence across donors. The aim of the study was to test whether cataloging public T cell receptors could identify signatures of past pathogen exposure. The investigation overall reported the following: In vitro tests confirmed that a few of the cytomegalovirus-associated TCR beta chains recognize cytomegalovirus antigens. Because HLA typing was unavailable for some donors at each locus, only the typed subset was used in association tests. The authors suggested that the approach could potentially be generalized to other disease states and immunological phenotypes. Only TCR beta chains were sequenced in this cohort, and the absence of alpha or paired-chain data limited detectable features. A further reported finding was that TCR beta sequences accurately predicted the HLA-A and HLA-B alleles for most subjects in the first cohort. In a later analysis, TCR association rates were found to vary across HLA loci, with the most associated TCRs seen for DRB1 alleles and the fewest for HLA-C alleles. In a later genetic analysis, fewer N-insertions in productive TCRs were reported among donors in an Asian-associated ancestry cluster than the 666-donor mean. In a later genetic analysis, a missense DCLRE1C variant was associated with V-gene and J-gene trimming of TCR beta chains, and the association was replicated in an independent cohort. Correlated functional status among segregating V segments might be attributable to linkage disequilibrium, but an unknown experimental factor could not be ruled out. In a later analysis, HLA-associated TCR beta chains showed more clonal expansion and lower generation probabilities than non-associated chains that were equally common. In a later analysis, several top co-occurrence clusters were reported to appear linked to parvovirus B19, influenza, CMV and Epstein-Barr virus. An earlier analysis of approximately 500 of the donors showed that most TCR beta V segments appeared in productive rearrangements either about 90% or about 30% of the time, which broadly matched IMGT annotations. While some public TCRs were present in many individuals, most TCR sequences turned up only very rarely across donors. In a later analysis, some 18,000 TCR beta sequences were associated with specific HLA alleles at a false discovery rate of 0.05. For the cohort, immune exposure information was limited to CMV serostatus. The 87-base-pair reads could not distinguish some IMGT-functional V segments, including TRBV6-2 and TRBV6-3, so those segments were excluded. The study listed over 150 TCR beta chains as associated with cytomegalovirus. A later analysis found that most CMV-associated TCR beta chains appeared HLA-restricted, with HLA associations seemingly driven largely by CMV exposure. When HLA alleles, especially DR and DQ, strongly co-occurred, attributing TCR associations to individual alleles was difficult. The classifier was reported to diagnose cytomegalovirus status with high specificity and sensitivity in both the original cohort and the validation cohort. Because counts were too low, seventeen rarely observed V segments, including chromosome 9 orphons, were excluded from the earlier analysis of around 640 of the donors. A group of highly shared sequence variants was considered likely to be a technical artifact of the sequencing pipeline. Sequencing depth was assumed to be roughly uniform across donors in the presence/absence analyses, though that assumption may not hold.

In total, just over 650 healthy bone marrow donors made up the cohort. All cohort members were sampled while nominally healthy, although unrecorded immune exposures were likely present. The donor was CMV seropositive and belonged to the group of a few hundred seropositive cohort members. Each donor provided a peripheral blood sample, and peripheral blood mononuclear cells were used for TCR beta sequencing. The Qiagen DNeasy Blood Extraction Kit was used to extract genomic DNA from the blood cell samples. Only a few counts were recorded for this clone. Its antigen is still unknown. No much larger clone is present one base from it, and per-base qualities are unavailable. According to the germline V gene, CDR1 reads SQVTM and CDR2 reads ANQGSEA. Reading from cysteine to phenylalanine, the CDR3 counts 11 amino acids. CDR3 DNA only is kept here, 33 bases in frame from base 1. A distance of 13 bases separates the germline ends of V and J, which lose 8 bases and 6 bases respectively.

The library was built by means of the immunoSEQ multiplex PCR assay. A mixture of 60 forward primers for TCR Vbeta segments and 13 reverse primers for TCR Jbeta segments was used in the multiplex PCR. The CDR3 region of rearranged TCR beta genes was amplified from genomic DNA by a multiplex PCR assay. The amplified TCR beta libraries were sequenced on the Illumina HiSeq System as 87-base-pair reads. As for the original processing: A later analysis tallied 80 million to 95 million unique TCR beta chains across the 666 repertoires, and about 10 million of those chains were shared by two or more donors. Raw reads were error-corrected and collapsed into unique sequences with a nearest-neighbor algorithm that merged closely related sequences to remove PCR and sequencing errors. CDR3 sequences were aligned to IMGT reference sequences to assign V, D and J gene segments. Each retained sequence needed at least a six-nucleotide match to both a V gene segment and a J gene segment. A rearrangement was called productive if the CDR3 had no stop codons and remained in frame with V and J, and every other rearrangement was called non-productive. CDR3 was defined by IMGT convention, running from the second conserved V-encoded cysteine to the conserved J-encoded phenylalanine. In an earlier analysis of just under 600 of the donors, sequences lacking an unambiguous match to a single V gene segment were excluded. An earlier analysis of some 610 of the donors called V segments functional above 56.7% productive rearrangements and segregating when the between-donor standard deviation exceeded 5%. A statistical classification framework was built for diagnosing cytomegalovirus status from the catalog of TCR beta chain sequences. In a later analysis, V and J genes were assigned by comparing TCR nucleotide sequences against IMGT/GENE-DB human TR gene sequences. The TCRdist pipeline was used in a later analysis to assign CDR3 sequences and most-parsimonious VDJ recombination scenarios. A later analysis defined each TCR beta chain by its CDR3 amino acid sequence plus V-gene family, and excluded reads lacking a unique V-gene family. To address suspected cross-contamination and a sequencing artifact, a later analysis removed approximately 590 highly shared, low-generation-probability nucleotide sequences. A later analysis calculated a clonal expansion index for each public chain from normalized within-repertoire ranks of inferred template counts. A later analysis computed generation probabilities with a VDJ recombination model fitted to out-of-frame rearrangements, and checked the results against IGoR. In a later analysis, hypergeometric tests were used to score TCR-TCR, TCR-HLA and TCR-CMV co-occurrence, with a repertoire-size bias correction applied to TCR pairs. In a later analysis, false discovery rates were estimated by permuting HLA or CMV assignments 20 times. In a later analysis, co-occurring TCRs were grouped with DBSCAN, and TCRdist sequence similarity was added when clustering was performed within HLA-allele-positive subsets. Co-occurrence clustering excluded repertoires with fewer than 30,000 or more than 120,000 public chains, plus five with anomalous nucleotide sharing. In its TCRdb copy, this immuneACCESS table keeps in-frame sequences only and misses some clones. Where compared with another copy, unresolved V genes explain less than half of these, and the others have no known cause. V and J calls and clone size are as listed in that table; D and trimming were resolved from the DNA. The sample table records roughly 150,000 clones; approximately 80% of these occur just once. About 6.8% of the sample goes to the ten largest clones.

The specimen was PBMCs. The V gene is TRBV29-1 and the J gene is TRBJ1-1, and perhaps TRBD1 as D gene, on 6 matching bases. This clonotype was sampled from a woman aged 40 to 49 in good health and CMV-seropositive. Here is the DNA: TGCAGCATAGGGGGTTTCGCTGAAGCTTTCTTT. This encodes CSIGGFAEAFF. Reference TRBV29-1 and TRBJ1-1 genes cover what lies past the CDR3, so the full variable domain is SAVISQKPSRDICQRGTSLTIQCQVDSQVTMMFWYRQQPGQSLTLIATANQGSEATYESGFVIDKFPISRPNLTFSTLTVSNMSPEDSSIYLCSIGGFAEAFFGQGTRLTVV.